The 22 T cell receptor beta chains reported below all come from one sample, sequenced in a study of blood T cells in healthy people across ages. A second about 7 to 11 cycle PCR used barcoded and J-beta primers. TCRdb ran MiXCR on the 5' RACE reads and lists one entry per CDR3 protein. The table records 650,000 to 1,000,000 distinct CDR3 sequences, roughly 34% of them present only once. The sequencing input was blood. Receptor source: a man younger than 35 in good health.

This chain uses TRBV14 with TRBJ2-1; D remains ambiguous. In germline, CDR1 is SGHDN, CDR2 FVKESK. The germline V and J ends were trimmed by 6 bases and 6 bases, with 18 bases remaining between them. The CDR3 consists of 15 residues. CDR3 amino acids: CASRLSPGQINEQFF. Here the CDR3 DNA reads TGTGCCAGCAGACTTTCTCCCGGGCAGATCAATGAGCAGTTCTTC.

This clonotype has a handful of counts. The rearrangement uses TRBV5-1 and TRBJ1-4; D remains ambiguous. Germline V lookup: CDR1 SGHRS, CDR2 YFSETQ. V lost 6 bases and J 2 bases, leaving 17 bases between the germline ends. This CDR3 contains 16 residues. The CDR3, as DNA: TGCGCCAGCACTCCAGGACCGACCTCTACTAATGAAAAACTGTTTTTT. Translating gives CASTPGPTSTNEKLFF.

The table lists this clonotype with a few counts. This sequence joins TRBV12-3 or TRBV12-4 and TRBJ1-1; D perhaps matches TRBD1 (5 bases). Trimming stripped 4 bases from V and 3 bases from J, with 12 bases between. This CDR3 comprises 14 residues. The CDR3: CASSSPGGYTEAFF. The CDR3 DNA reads TGTGCCAGCAGTTCCCCTGGGGGTTACACTGAAGCTTTCTTT.

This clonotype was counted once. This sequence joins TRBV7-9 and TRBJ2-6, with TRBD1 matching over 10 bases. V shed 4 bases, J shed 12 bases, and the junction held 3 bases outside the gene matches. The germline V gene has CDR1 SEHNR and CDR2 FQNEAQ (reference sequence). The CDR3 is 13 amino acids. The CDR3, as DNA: TGTGCCAGCAGCTCAGGACAGGGGGGCGTCCTGACTTTC. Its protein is CASSSGQGGVLTF.

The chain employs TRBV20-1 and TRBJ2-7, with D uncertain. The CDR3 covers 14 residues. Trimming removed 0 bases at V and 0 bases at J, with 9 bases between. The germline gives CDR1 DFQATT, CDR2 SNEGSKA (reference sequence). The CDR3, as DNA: TGCAGTGCTAGAGATTACACCACCTCCTACGAGCAGTACTTC. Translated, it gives CSARDYTTSYEQYF.

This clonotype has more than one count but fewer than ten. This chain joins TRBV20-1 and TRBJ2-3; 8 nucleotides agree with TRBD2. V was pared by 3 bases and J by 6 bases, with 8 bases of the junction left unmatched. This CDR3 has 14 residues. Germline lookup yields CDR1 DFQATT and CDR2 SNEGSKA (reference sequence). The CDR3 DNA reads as TGCAGTGCTAGTCCCGGGGGGGGCCGGGATACGCAGTATTTT. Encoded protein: CSASPGGGRDTQYF.

The CDR3 coding sequence is TGCAGTGCTAGAGATTTCGCTGGGACAGGGAGCTCCTACAATGAGCAGTTCTTC. Translating gives CSARDFAGTGSSYNEQFF. The chain has TRBV20-1 and TRBJ2-1; 9 bases fit TRBD1. Trimming at V came to 0 bases and at J to 0 bases, leaving 9 bases not matched to a gene. Germline V gene data show CDR1 as DFQATT and CDR2 as SNEGSKA (reference sequence). The CDR3 extends over 18 amino acids.

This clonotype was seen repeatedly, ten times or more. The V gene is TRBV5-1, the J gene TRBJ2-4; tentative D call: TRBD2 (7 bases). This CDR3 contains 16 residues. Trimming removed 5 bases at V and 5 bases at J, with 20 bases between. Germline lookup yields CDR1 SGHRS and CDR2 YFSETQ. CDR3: CASSGGADQPQNIQYF. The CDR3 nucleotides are TGCGCCAGCAGTGGGGGGGCTGATCAACCCCAAAACATTCAGTACTTC.

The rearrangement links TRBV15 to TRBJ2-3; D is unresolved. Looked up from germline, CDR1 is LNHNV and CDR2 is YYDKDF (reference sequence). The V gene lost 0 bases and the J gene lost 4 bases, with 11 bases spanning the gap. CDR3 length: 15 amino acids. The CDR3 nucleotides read TGTGCCACCAGCAGAGATACCTTCAACCCAGATACGCAGTATTTT. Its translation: CATSRDTFNPDTQYF.

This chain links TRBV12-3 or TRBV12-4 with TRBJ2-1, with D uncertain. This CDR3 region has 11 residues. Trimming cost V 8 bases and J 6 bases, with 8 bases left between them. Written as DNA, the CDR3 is TGTGCCAGCGGCCAAAGCAATGAGCAGTTCTTC. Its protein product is CASGQSNEQFF.

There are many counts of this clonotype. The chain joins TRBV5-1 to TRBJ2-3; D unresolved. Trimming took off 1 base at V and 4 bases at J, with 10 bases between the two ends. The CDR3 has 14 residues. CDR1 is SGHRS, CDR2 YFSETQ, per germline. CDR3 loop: CASSLSQDADTQYF. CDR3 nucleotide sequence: TGCGCCAGCAGCTTGAGTCAGGACGCAGATACGCAGTATTTT.

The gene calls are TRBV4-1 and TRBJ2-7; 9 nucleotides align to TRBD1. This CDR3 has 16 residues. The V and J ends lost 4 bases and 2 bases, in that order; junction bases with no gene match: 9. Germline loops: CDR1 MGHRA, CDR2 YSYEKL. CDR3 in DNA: TGCGCCAGCAGCCTACCGCGGACAGGGGAGGCCTACGAGCAGTACTTC. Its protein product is CASSLPRTGEAYEQYF.

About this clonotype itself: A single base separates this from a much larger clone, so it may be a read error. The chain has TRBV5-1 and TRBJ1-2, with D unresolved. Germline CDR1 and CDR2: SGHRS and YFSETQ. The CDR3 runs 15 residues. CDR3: CASSLDGPPYYDYTF. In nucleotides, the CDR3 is TGCGCCAGCAGCTTGGACGGGCCACCTTACTATGACTACACCTTC.

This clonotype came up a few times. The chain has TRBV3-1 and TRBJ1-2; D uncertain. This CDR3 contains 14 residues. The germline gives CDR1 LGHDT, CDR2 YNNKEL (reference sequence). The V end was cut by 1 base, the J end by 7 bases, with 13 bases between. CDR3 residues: CASSQVVTGSGYTF. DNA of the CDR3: TGTGCCAGCAGCCAAGTCGTAACGGGAAGTGGCTACACCTTC.

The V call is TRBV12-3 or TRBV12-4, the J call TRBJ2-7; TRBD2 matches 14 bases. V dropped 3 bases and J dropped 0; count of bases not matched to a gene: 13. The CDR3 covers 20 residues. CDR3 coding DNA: TGTGCCAGCAGTTTCTCAATCTACGGGACTAGCGGGGGAAGCTCCTACGAGCAGTACTTC. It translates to CASSFSIYGTSGGSSYEQYF.

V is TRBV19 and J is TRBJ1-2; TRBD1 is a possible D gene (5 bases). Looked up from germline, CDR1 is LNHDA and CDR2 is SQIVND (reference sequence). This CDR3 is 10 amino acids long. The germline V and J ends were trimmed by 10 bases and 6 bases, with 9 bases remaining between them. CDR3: CATRGNGYTF. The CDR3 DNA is TGTGCCACTCGGGGGAATGGCTACACCTTC.

The CDR3 DNA reads as TGTGCCAGCAGGAACGGGGGGGCTCGGGAGCAGTACTTC. Translating it yields CASRNGGAREQYF. The V and J genes are TRBV4-2 and TRBJ2-7, with 8 bases matching TRBD2. In germline, CDR1 is LGHNA, CDR2 YNFKEQ. The CDR3 has 13 residues. The trim removed 6 bases at V and 7 bases at J, leaving 8 bases unmatched.

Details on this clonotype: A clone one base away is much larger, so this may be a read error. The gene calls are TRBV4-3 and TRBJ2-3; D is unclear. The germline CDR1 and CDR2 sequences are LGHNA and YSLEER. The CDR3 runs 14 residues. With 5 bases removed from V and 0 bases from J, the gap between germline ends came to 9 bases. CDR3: CASSYGVSTDTQYF. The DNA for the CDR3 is TGCGCCAGCAGCTATGGGGTGAGCACAGATACGCAGTATTTT.

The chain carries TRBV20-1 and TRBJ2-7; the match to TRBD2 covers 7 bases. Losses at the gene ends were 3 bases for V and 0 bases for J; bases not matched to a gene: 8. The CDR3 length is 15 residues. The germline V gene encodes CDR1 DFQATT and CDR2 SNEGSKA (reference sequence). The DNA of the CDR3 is TGCAGTGCTAGTGTAGTTTGGGGGGGCTCCTACGAGCAGTACTTC. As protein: CSASVVWGGSYEQYF.

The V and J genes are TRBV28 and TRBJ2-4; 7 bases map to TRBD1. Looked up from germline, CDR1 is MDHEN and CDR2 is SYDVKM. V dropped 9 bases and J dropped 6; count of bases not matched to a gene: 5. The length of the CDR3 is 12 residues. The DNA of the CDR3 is TGTGCCAGTCATTCAGGGGGAAACATTCAGTACTTC. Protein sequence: CASHSGGNIQYF.

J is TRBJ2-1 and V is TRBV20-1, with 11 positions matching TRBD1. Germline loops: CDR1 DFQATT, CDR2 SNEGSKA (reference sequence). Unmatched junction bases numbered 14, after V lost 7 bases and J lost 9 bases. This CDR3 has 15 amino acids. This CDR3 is CSVAGGDRGSGEQFF. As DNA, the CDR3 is TGCAGTGTCGCGGGTGGGGACAGGGGGTCTGGTGAGCAGTTCTTC.

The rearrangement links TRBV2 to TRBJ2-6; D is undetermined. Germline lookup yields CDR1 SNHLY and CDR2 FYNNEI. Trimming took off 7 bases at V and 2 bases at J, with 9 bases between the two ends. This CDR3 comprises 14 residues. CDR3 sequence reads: CASILQAGANVLTF. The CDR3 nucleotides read TGTGCCAGCATCCTCCAGGCTGGGGCCAACGTCCTGACTTTC.